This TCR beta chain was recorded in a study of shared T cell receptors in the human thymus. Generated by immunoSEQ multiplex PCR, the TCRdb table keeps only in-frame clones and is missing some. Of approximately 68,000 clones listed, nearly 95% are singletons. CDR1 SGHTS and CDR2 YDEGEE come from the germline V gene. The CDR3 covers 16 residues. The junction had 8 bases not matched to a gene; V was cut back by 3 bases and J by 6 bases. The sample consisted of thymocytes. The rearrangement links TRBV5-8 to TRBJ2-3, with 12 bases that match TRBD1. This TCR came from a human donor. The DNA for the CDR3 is TGTGCCAGCAGCTGTACCGGGACAGGGGGCGGTGATACGCAGTATTTT. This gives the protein CASSCTGTGGGDTQYF.